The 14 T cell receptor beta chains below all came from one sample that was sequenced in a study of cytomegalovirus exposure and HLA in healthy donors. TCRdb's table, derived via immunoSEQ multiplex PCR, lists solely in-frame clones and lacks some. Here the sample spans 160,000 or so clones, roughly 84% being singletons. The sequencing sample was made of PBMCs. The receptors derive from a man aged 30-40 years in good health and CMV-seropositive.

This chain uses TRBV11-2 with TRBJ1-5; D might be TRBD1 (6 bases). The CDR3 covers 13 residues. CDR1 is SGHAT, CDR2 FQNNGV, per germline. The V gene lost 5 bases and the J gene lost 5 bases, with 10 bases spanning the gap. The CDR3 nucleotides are TGTGCCAGCAGCGCGACAGGATATCAGCCCCAGCATTTT. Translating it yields CASSATGYQPQHF.

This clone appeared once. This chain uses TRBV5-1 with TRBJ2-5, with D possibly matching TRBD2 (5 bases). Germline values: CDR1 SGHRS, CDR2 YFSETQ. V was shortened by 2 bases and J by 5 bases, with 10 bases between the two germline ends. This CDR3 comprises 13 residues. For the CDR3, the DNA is TGCGCCAGCAGCTTCGCCTCGGGGGAGACCCAGTACTTC. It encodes CASSFASGETQYF. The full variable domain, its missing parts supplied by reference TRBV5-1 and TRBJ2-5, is KAGVTQTPRYLIKTRGQQVTLSCSPISGHRSVSWYQQTPGQGLQFLFEYFSETQRNKGNFPGRFSGRQFSNSRSEMNVSTLELGDSALYLCASSFASGETQYFGPGTRLLVL.

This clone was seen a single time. CDR3 sequence (DNA): TGTGCCAGCAGTCACCTCGGGGAAGAAAAACTGTTTTTT. Residues: CASSHLGEEKLFF. The chain carries TRBV28 and TRBJ1-4, with no clear D. The V end lost 5 bases, the J end lost 8 bases, and 12 bases lay between the germline ends. This CDR3 has 13 residues. Germline V CDR1 and CDR2: MDHEN, SYDVKM.

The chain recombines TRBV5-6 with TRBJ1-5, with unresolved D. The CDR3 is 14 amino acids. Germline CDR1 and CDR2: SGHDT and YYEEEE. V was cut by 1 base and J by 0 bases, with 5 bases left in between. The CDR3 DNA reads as TGTGCCAGCAGCTTGTCGGTTAGCAATCAGCCCCAGCATTTT. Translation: CASSLSVSNQPQHF.

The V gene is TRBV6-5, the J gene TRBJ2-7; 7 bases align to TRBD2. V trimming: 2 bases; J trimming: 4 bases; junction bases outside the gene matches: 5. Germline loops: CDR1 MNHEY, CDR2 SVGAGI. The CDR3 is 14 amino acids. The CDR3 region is CASSYEGGLYEQYF. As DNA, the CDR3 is TGTGCCAGCAGTTACGAGGGAGGGTTGTACGAGCAGTACTTC.

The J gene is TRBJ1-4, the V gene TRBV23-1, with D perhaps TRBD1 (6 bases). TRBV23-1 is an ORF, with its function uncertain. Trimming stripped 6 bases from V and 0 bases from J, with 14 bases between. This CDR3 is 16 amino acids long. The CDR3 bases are TGCGCCAGCAGGCGGACCGGGGGGCCAACTAATGAAAAACTGTTTTTT. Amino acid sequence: CASRRTGGPTNEKLFF.

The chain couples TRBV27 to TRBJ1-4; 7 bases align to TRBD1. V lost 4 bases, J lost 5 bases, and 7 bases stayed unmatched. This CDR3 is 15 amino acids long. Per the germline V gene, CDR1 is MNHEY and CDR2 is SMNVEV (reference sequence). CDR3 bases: TGTGCCAGCAGTTCCCAAGGGACAGACAATGAAAAACTGTTTTTT. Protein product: CASSSQGTDNEKLFF.

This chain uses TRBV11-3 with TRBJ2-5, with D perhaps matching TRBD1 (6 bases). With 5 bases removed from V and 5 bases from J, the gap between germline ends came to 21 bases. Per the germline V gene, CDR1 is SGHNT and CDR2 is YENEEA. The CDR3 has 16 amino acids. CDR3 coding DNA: TGTGCCAGCAGCCACGAAGGGGGTCGGGTCTCGGAGACCCAGTACTTC. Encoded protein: CASSHEGGRVSETQYF.

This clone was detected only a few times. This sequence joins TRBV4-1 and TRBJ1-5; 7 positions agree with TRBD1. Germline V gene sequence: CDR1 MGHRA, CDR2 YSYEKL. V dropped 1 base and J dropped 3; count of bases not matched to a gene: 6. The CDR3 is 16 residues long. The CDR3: CASSQARQGNNQPQHF. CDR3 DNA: TGCGCCAGCAGCCAAGCCCGACAGGGAAACAATCAGCCCCAGCATTTT.

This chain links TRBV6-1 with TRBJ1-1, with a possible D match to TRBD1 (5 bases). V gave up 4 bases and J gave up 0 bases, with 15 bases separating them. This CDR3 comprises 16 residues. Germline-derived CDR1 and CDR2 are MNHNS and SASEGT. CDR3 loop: CASSALIGGMNTEAFF. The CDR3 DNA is TGTGCCAGCAGTGCGCTGATCGGGGGGATGAACACTGAAGCTTTCTTT.

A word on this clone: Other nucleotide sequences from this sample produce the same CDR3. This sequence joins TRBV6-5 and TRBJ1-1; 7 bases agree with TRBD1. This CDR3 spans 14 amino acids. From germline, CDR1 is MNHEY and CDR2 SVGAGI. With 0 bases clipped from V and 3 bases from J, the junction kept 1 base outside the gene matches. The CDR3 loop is CASSYSQGYTEAFF. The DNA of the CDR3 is TGTGCCAGCAGTTACTCACAGGGGTACACTGAAGCTTTCTTT.

The CDR3 nucleotides read TGTGCCAGCAGCGCTAACGCTAGGGAGACCCAGTACTTC. Encoded protein: CASSANARETQYF. The chain joins TRBV11-2 to TRBJ2-5; D call uncertain. Germline lookup yields CDR1 SGHAT and CDR2 FQNNGV. Trimming shortened V by 5 bases and J by 5 bases, and 12 bases separated the two germline ends. The CDR3 covers 13 residues.

CDR3 residues: CASSLVSGNYEQYF. The CDR3 DNA is TGTGCCAGCAGCTTAGTATCCGGGAACTACGAGCAGTACTTC. The chain has TRBV7-2 and TRBJ2-7; possible D gene TRBD2, 5 bases. This CDR3 has 14 amino acids. V was trimmed by 1 base and J by 3 bases, leaving 10 bases between them. Germline lookup yields CDR1 SGHTA and CDR2 FQGNSA.

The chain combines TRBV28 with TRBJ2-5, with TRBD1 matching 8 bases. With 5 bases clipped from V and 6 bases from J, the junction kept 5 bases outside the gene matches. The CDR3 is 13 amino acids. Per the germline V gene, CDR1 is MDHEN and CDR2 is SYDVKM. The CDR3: CASSPQGAQTQYF. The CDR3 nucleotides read TGTGCCAGCAGTCCCCAGGGGGCGCAGACCCAGTACTTC.